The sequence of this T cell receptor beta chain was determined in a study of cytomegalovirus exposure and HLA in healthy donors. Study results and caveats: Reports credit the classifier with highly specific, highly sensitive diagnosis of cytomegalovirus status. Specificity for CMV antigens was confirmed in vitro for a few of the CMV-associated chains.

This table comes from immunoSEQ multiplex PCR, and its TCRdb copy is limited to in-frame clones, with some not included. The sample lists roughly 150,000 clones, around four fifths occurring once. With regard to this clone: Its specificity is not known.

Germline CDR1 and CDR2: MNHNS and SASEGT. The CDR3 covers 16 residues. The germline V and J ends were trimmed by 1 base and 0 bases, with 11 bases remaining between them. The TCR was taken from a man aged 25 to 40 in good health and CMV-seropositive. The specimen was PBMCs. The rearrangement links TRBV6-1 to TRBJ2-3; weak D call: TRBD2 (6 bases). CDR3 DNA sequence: TGTGCCAGCAGTGAAGTACTAGCCCCAAGCACAGATACGCAGTATTTT. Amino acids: CASSEVLAPSTDTQYF.